Below, 17 T cell receptor beta chains from the same sample are listed, as sequenced in a study of post-analysis software for immune sequencing data. The study, taken as a whole, reports: About five TRBV segments occurring more often in patients than controls included TRBV5-6, TRBV5-1 and TRBV20-1.

TCR beta cDNA libraries included unique molecular identifiers. TCRdb passed the PCR reads through MiXCR, listing each CDR3 protein once. The profile shows roughly 700,000 distinct CDR3 sequences, 30% of them singletons. Their antigens are not known. The material sequenced was blood. These receptors were obtained from a girl aged 10 to 17 with multiple sclerosis.

This chain uses TRBV5-1 with TRBJ2-1, with 15 bases aligning to TRBD2. The junction had 6 bases not matched to a gene; V was cut back by 0 bases and J by 8 bases. Germline V gene data show CDR1 as SGHRS and CDR2 as YFSETQ. The CDR3 is made up of 17 amino acids. Here the CDR3 DNA reads TGCGCCAGCAGCTTGGGAGTGCGGACTAGCGGGGGGGATGAGCAGTTCTTC. This codes for CASSLGVRTSGGDEQFF. The whole variable domain, remainder taken from reference TRBV5-1 and TRBJ2-1, is KAGVTQTPRYLIKTRGQQVTLSCSPISGHRSVSWYQQTPGQGLQFLFEYFSETQRNKGNFPGRFSGRQFSNSRSEMNVSTLELGDSALYLCASSLGVRTSGGDEQFFGPGTRLTVL.

Note on this clonotype: This sequence may be a read error, since a much larger clone differs from it by one base. Since the CDR3 does not end with the conserved phenylalanine or tryptophan, this likely comes from a read error. The chain joins TRBV29-1 to TRBJ2-1; D gene ambiguous. V was shortened by 7 bases and J by 3 bases, with 10 bases between the two germline ends. The CDR3 length is 12 residues. Germline loops: CDR1 SQVTM, CDR2 ANQGSEA. The CDR3 coding sequence is TGCAGCGGATCCCCAAGCTACAATGAGCAGTTCTCC. The encoded protein is CSGSPSYNEQFS.

The DNA of the CDR3 is TGTGCCAGCAGAGTAAACAGGGGGCAGGAGACCCAGTACTTC. It yields the protein CASRVNRGQETQYF. This chain connects TRBV7-2 to TRBJ2-5; the match to TRBD1 covers 9 bases. This CDR3 contains 14 residues. Trimming took 6 bases from V and 5 from J; bases not matched to a gene: 7. CDR1 is SGHTA, CDR2 FQGNSA, per germline.

This clonotype has just a few counts. The gene calls are TRBV20-1 and TRBJ2-4; perhaps TRBD1 as D (6 bases). Between the trimmed V and J ends, which lost 4 bases and 0 bases, there was a span of 13 bases. The CDR3 has 15 amino acids. The germline V gene encodes CDR1 DFQATT and CDR2 SNEGSKA (reference sequence). The CDR3 sequence is CSAKSGALAKNIQYF. DNA for the CDR3: TGCAGTGCTAAGTCAGGGGCTCTAGCCAAAAACATTCAGTACTTC.

A word on this clonotype: One junction end disagrees with the germline gene, perhaps due to a read error. The V gene is TRBV20-1, the J gene TRBJ1-1, with a possible D match to TRBD1 (6 bases). This CDR3 has 13 amino acids. Germline CDR1 reads DFQATT; CDR2 reads SNEGSKA (reference sequence). The CDR3 DNA reads TGCAGTGCTAGAGTAGGGGGTAACACTGGAGCTTTCTTT. It is translated as CSARVGGNTGAFF.

In its sample, this clonotype was seen a few times. This chain connects TRBV6-6 to TRBJ1-2, with 8 bases fitting TRBD1. CDR3 size: 13 residues. Germline lookup yields CDR1 MNHNY and CDR2 SVGAGI (reference sequence). V lost 6 bases and J lost 6; bases outside the gene matches: 6. In DNA, the CDR3 is TGTGCCAGCAGCCGAAAGACAGGGGATGGCTACACCTTC. Translated, it gives CASSRKTGDGYTF.

The rearrangement links TRBV6-6 to TRBJ2-5, with TRBD2 matching over 7 bases. In germline, CDR1 is MNHNY, CDR2 SVGAGI (reference sequence). Unmatched junction bases numbered 14, after V lost 5 bases and J lost 11 bases. The CDR3 spans 14 residues. CDR3 sequence (DNA): TGTGCCAGCAGTCCCTCACTCTGGGACTACGGGCAGTACTTC. Protein sequence: CASSPSLWDYGQYF.

This clonotype was observed a handful of times. The V call is TRBV11-3, the J call TRBJ2-1; D is tentatively TRBD1 or TRBD2 (5 bases each). Germline V gene lookup returns CDR1 SGHNT and CDR2 YENEEA. Trimming shortened V by 5 bases and J by 12 bases, and 17 bases separated the two germline ends. The CDR3 length is 13 residues. CDR3 bases: TGTGCCAGCAGCGGGGGACGGGACCTTGGGCAGTTCTTC. The encoded protein is CASSGGRDLGQFF.

Regarding this clonotype: Its ends do not fully match the called genes, so a read error is possible. The chain is built from TRBV29-1 and TRBJ2-1; D ambiguous. CDR3 size: 12 residues. Germline-derived CDR1 and CDR2 are SQVTM and ANQGSEA. The CDR3 loop is CSVDLGSYEQIF. CDR3 DNA sequence: TGCAGCGTTGATCTGGGCTCCTATGAGCAGATCTTC.

This clonotype was seen only a few times. The chain links TRBV7-9 to TRBJ1-1, with D uncertain. Trimming left V 5 bases short and J 1 base short, with 11 bases between. The V gene's germline CDR1 is SEHNR and CDR2 FQNEAQ (reference sequence). The CDR3 contains 14 residues. The CDR3 sequence: CASSHWLENTEAFF. Here the CDR3 DNA reads TGTGCCAGCAGCCACTGGCTGGAGAACACTGAAGCTTTCTTT.

In regard to this clonotype: Being one base from a much bigger clone, this may be a read error. The chain joins TRBV10-3 to TRBJ2-3; the match to TRBD2 covers 10 bases. Germline-derived CDR1 and CDR2 are ENHRY and SYGVKD. The CDR3 is 17 residues long. The CDR3 bases are TGTGCCATCAGGCCCGGGACTAGCGCTAATTCCACAGATACGCGGTATTTT. This gives the protein CAIRPGTSANSTDTRYF.

The chain links TRBV6-2 or TRBV6-3 to TRBJ2-7; a possible D gene is TRBD2 (6 bases). Trimming cost V 6 bases and J 7 bases, with 16 bases left between them. CDR1 and CDR2 (germline): MNHEY, SVGEGT. CDR3 length equals 13 residues. The CDR3 loop is CASRKIAENEQYF. For the CDR3, the DNA is TGTGCCAGCAGGAAAATAGCGGAGAATGAGCAGTACTTC.

This clonotype has a handful of counts. The chain links TRBV11-2 to TRBJ2-3; 7 nucleotides match TRBD2. CDR3 length: 14 residues. Germline trimming cut 8 bases from V and 7 bases from J; bases unmatched to any gene: 12. Germline V CDR1 and CDR2: SGHAT, FQNNGV. The CDR3 nucleotides read TGTGCCAGCTCGACGGAGCGGGGTCGTTATACGCAGTATTTT. This gives the protein CASSTERGRYTQYF.

CDR3 DNA sequence: TGTGCCAGCAGCTTGGGACAGAGGGGCTACTACGAGCAGTACTTC. Encoded protein: CASSLGQRGYYEQYF. The chain combines TRBV5-6 with TRBJ2-7; the D call may be TRBD1 or TRBD2 (5 bases each). Germline loops: CDR1 SGHDT, CDR2 YYEEEE. V lost 0 bases to trimming and J lost 3 bases, with 13 bases between them. This CDR3 spans 15 amino acids.

V and J are TRBV7-2 and TRBJ2-1, with 7 bases that match TRBD2. The CDR3 loop spans 15 amino acids. Germline V gene sequence: CDR1 SGHTA, CDR2 FQGNSA. Trimming at V came to 2 bases and at J to 4 bases, leaving 5 bases not matched to a gene. CDR3 protein: CASSLWRESYNEQFF. The DNA for the CDR3 is TGTGCCAGCAGCTTATGGCGGGAGTCATACAATGAGCAGTTCTTC.

As for this clonotype: Sequence at one end of the junction differs from germline and may be a read error. The chain couples TRBV5-1 to TRBJ2-5; TRBD1 or TRBD2 may be the D gene (5 bases each). Looked up from germline, CDR1 is SGHRS and CDR2 is YFSETQ. The CDR3 sequence is 15 residues long. CDR3 sequence (DNA): TGCGCCGGCAGCTTGTTGGGACCCAACAAAGAGACCCAGTACTTC. As protein: CAGSLLGPNKETQYF.

This CDR3 reads CSVEIRGAFF. The CDR3, as DNA: TGCAGCGTTGAAATCAGGGGAGCTTTCTTT. This sequence joins TRBV29-1 and TRBJ1-1, with D possibly being TRBD1 (6 bases). The germline CDR1 and CDR2 sequences are SQVTM and ANQGSEA. The length of the CDR3 is 10 residues. The V and J ends lost 2 bases and 10 bases respectively, with 8 bases between them.